This passage covers 21 T cell receptor beta chains from one sample sequenced in a study of molecular identifiers for immune sequencing clone quantification. Each CDR3 protein gets one entry after TCRdb re-called the PCR reads with MiXCR. The table shows over 600,000 distinct CDR3 sequences, with nearly 20% occurring only once. The sample taken for sequencing was naive CD8+ T cells from blood, with Jurkat cell RNA spiked in. Subset reported: FACS-sorted CD8+CD4-CCR7+CD45RA+ naive T cells. The receptors were gathered from a human donor in good health. Some libraries in this study had Jurkat cell RNA spiked in.

This clonotype was found many times. The chain couples TRBV2 to TRBJ2-7; tentatively, D is TRBD1 (7 bases). CDR1 and CDR2 from the germline V gene are SNHLY and FYNNEI. The V end was cut by 3 bases, the J end by 3 bases, with 27 bases between. The CDR3 extends over 19 amino acids. The CDR3 sequence is CASSDSQGVRGGTDYEQYF. CDR3 coding DNA: TGTGCCAGCAGTGATAGCCAGGGGGTCCGGGGAGGTACGGACTACGAGCAGTACTTC.

This clonotype appeared a single time. In this CDR3 the conserved last residue, phenylalanine or tryptophan, is missing, so a read error is likely. The gene calls are TRBV29-1 and TRBJ1-1; 9 positions agree with TRBD1. Germline V gene data show CDR1 as SQVTM and CDR2 as ANQGSEA. CDR3 size: 14 residues. CDR3 nucleotide sequence: TGCAGCGTTGACGGGACAGGGCTGGAATCTGAGGCTTTCCTT. The encoded protein is CSVDGTGLESEAFL.

About this clonotype itself: Because the CDR3 is missing its conserved closing phenylalanine or tryptophan, this is likely a read error. The rearrangement links TRBV19 to TRBJ1-2; TRBD1 aligns across 8 bases. With V trimmed by 3 bases and J by 8 bases, 8 bases remained unmatched. Germline assignment: CDR1 LNHDA and CDR2 SQIVND (reference sequence). The CDR3 is 14 residues long. CDR3 coding DNA: TGTGCCAGTAGTATCGGGACAGGCTTCTACGGCTACACCCTC. Translating gives CASSIGTGFYGYTL.

Turning to this clonotype: Because it lacks the conserved phenylalanine or tryptophan at the end, this CDR3 is likely a read error. This chain links TRBV20-1 with TRBJ2-6, with a tentative D call TRBD1 (6 bases). Per germline, CDR1 DFQATT and CDR2 SNEGSKA (reference sequence). With 6 bases removed from V and 0 bases from J, the gap between germline ends came to 15 bases. CDR3 length equals 16 residues. As DNA, the CDR3 is TGCAGTGCGCCGACAGGCTTGTTCTCTGGGGCCAACGTCCTGACTTCC. Protein product: CSAPTGLFSGANVLTS.

This clonotype has a count of ten or more. V and J are TRBV10-3 and TRBJ1-1; D gene unclear. V shed 11 bases and J shed 2 bases, with 12 bases lying between them. Germline CDR1 reads ENHRY; CDR2 reads SYGVKD. The CDR3 is 12 amino acids. Written as DNA, the CDR3 is TGTGCCTCAAAACCGGGAAACACTGAAGCTTTCTTT. This sequence encodes CASKPGNTEAFF.

This clonotype was recorded many times. Here the CDR3 reads CSAASSGEAFF. CDR3 coding DNA: TGCAGCGCCGCGTCATCTGGGGAAGCTTTCTTT. This chain uses TRBV29-1 with TRBJ1-1; D is ambiguous. The CDR3 is 11 amino acids. CDR1 SQVTM and CDR2 ANQGSEA come from the germline V gene. Trimming shortened V by 7 bases and J by 8 bases, and 14 bases separated the two germline ends. Together with reference TRBV29-1 and TRBJ1-1, the CDR3 gives the full variable domain: SAVISQKPSRDICQRGTSLTIQCQVDSQVTMMFWYRQQPGQSLTLIATANQGSEATYESGFVIDKFPISRPNLTFSTLTVSNMSPEDSSIYLCSAASSGEAFFGQGTRLTVV.

At least ten counts were recorded for this clonotype. The rearrangement links TRBV4-3 to TRBJ2-1, with D maybe TRBD1 (5 bases). This CDR3 region has 13 residues. Per the germline V gene, CDR1 is LGHNA and CDR2 is YSLEER. V was pared by 1 base and J by 5 bases, with 6 bases between. The CDR3 DNA reads as TGCGCCAGCAGCCAAGTGGGGCACAATGAGCAGTTCTTC. This gives the protein CASSQVGHNEQFF.

On this clonotype: Because the CDR3 is missing its conserved closing phenylalanine or tryptophan, this is likely a read error. The chain couples TRBV30 to TRBJ2-7; D remains ambiguous. The CDR3 sequence is 13 residues long. CDR1 GTSNPN and CDR2 SVGIG come from the germline V gene (reference sequence). Trimming stripped 3 bases from V and 1 base from J, with 10 bases between. The CDR3 region has the DNA TGTGCCTGGAGCGCAGGCCAATCCTACGAGCAGTACTCC. Translation: CAWSAGQSYEQYS.

Comments on this clonotype: This may be a read error, as it is one base from a much larger clone. V and J are TRBV19 and TRBJ1-5; no firm D call. V lost 1 base and J lost 6, with 7 bases in between. The germline V gene has CDR1 LNHDA and CDR2 SQIVND (reference sequence). This CDR3 comprises 13 residues. The CDR3 DNA follows: TGTGCCAGTAGTATAGCAGAGCGTCAGCCCCAGCATTTT. Translation gives CASSIAERQPQHF.

Notes on this clonotype: At one end, the junction sequence differs from germline, possibly due to a read error. The V gene is TRBV7-9, the J gene TRBJ2-1, with D uncertain. Germline V gene data show CDR1 as SEHNR and CDR2 as FQNEAQ (reference sequence). The CDR3 is made up of 13 amino acids. DNA for the CDR3: TGTGCCAGCAGCTTAGTGGGTTACAATGAGCAGCTCTTC. It encodes CASSLVGYNEQLF.

As regards this clonotype: An end of the junction differs from the germline gene, which may be a read error. J is TRBJ2-3 and V is TRBV28; D ambiguous. The CDR3 has 14 amino acids. From germline, CDR1 is MDHEN and CDR2 SYDVKM. CDR3 sequence: CASSFRLEPDTPYF. CDR3 nucleotide sequence: TGTGCCAGCTCCTTTCGGCTTGAACCCGATACGCCGTATTTT.

Remarks on this clonotype: A read error may be the cause here, since a much bigger clone is one base away. The J gene is TRBJ2-7, the V gene TRBV19, with D tentatively TRBD1 (6 bases). The CDR3 runs 15 residues. The V gene's germline CDR1 is LNHDA and CDR2 SQIVND (reference sequence). The CDR3 here is CACSFSLRTEYEQYF. The CDR3 DNA reads TGTGCCTGTAGTTTTTCTCTCCGGACAGAGTACGAGCAGTACTTC.

V gene TRBV4-3 combines with J gene TRBJ1-2; 7 bases match TRBD1. The V gene's germline CDR1 is LGHNA and CDR2 YSLEER. The CDR3 length is 16 residues. The ends lost 0 bases at V and 4 bases at J; junction bases unmatched: 8. CDR3 nucleotide sequence: TGCGCCAGCAGCCAAGATTCGGGGACAGCTTCCTATGGCTACACCTTC. Translating gives CASSQDSGTASYGYTF.

The V gene is TRBV12-3 or TRBV12-4, the J gene TRBJ1-4, with D unclear. V was trimmed by 7 bases and J by 5 bases, leaving 8 bases between them. The CDR3 runs to 12 residues. CDR3: CASNPGNEKLFF. The CDR3 region has the DNA TGTGCCAGCAACCCGGGCAATGAAAAACTGTTTTTT.

This clonotype occurred many times. V usage is TRBV29-1 and J usage is TRBJ2-3; a possible D gene is TRBD1 (6 bases). V was pared by 0 bases and J by 7 bases, with 20 bases between. CDR1 is SQVTM and CDR2 is ANQGSEA in the germline V gene. CDR3 length: 16 amino acids. Here the CDR3 reads CSVEDREQGPTYTQYF. The CDR3 region has the DNA TGCAGCGTTGAAGATCGGGAACAGGGCCCCACGTATACGCAGTATTTT.

This clonotype was picked up a small number of times. This chain links TRBV6-1 with TRBJ1-5, with a possible D match to TRBD1 (5 bases). CDR3 size: 15 residues. V gave up 6 bases and J gave up 0 bases, with 12 bases separating them. Germline CDR1 and CDR2: MNHNS and SASEGT. The CDR3: CASSRDGYSNQPQHF. CDR3 DNA: TGTGCCAGCAGCCGGGACGGATATAGCAATCAGCCCCAGCATTTT.

A remark on this clonotype: This may be a read error: a much more frequent sequence differs by one nucleotide. The V call is TRBV7-9, the J call TRBJ2-5; no definite D call. Trimming removed 4 bases from V and 1 base from J, with 16 bases in between. The germline V gene encodes CDR1 SEHNR and CDR2 FQNEAQ (reference sequence). The CDR3 is 16 residues long. CDR3 bases: TGTGCCAGCAGCTCTCAGAACCCAGGCCCCCAAGAGACCCAGTACTTC. Translation: CASSSQNPGPQETQYF.

This clonotype was recorded many times. V and J are TRBV12-3 or TRBV12-4 and TRBJ2-3; D is perhaps TRBD1 or TRBD2 (6 bases each). The CDR3 has 15 amino acids. The V gene lost 6 bases and the J gene lost 4 bases, with 17 bases spanning the gap. The CDR3, as DNA: TGTGCCAGCAGCTCTCACGGGGGCGGCGCAGATACGCAGTATTTT. Its translation is CASSSHGGGADTQYF.

In the case of this clonotype: At one end, the junction sequence differs from germline, possibly due to a read error. V gene TRBV4-3 combines with J gene TRBJ1-4, with 7 bases aligning to TRBD1. The CDR3 contains 17 residues. CDR1 and CDR2 from the germline V gene are LGHNA and YSLEER. The DNA of the CDR3 is TGCGCCAGCAGCCAATCTGCTGCGACAGGGACTAGTGAAAAACTGTTTTTT. This sequence encodes CASSQSAATGTSEKLFF.

This clonotype was counted at least ten times. The chain is built from TRBV4-1 and TRBJ2-5; D possibly uses TRBD1 or TRBD2 (5 bases each). CDR1 and CDR2 from the germline V gene are MGHRA and YSYEKL. The CDR3 is made up of 15 amino acids. The germline V and J ends were trimmed by 1 base and 1 base, with 10 bases remaining between them. CDR3 protein: CASSQVLGVQETQYF. CDR3 coding DNA: TGCGCCAGCAGCCAAGTTTTGGGGGTCCAAGAGACCCAGTACTTC.

This clonotype was counted between two and nine times. V and J are TRBV13 and TRBJ2-7, with 12 bases identical to TRBD2. This CDR3 region has 17 residues. Germline V gives CDR1 PRHDT, CDR2 FYEKMQ (reference sequence). Germline trimming cut 5 bases from V and 7 bases from J; bases unmatched to any gene: 15. The chain's CDR3 is CASSKRTSGTSHREQYF. In nucleotides, the CDR3 is TGTGCCAGCAGCAAGCGGACTAGCGGGACGTCGCACAGAGAGCAGTACTTC.